A single sample gave rise to the 9 T cell receptor beta chains below, sequenced in a study of CD8+CD57+ T cells in acquired aplastic anemia (dated by TCRdb to 2016 to 2019). Reads for this sample came from an Illumina HiSeq 2000. Profiling of TCR beta VDJ combinations and CDR3 sequences used genomic DNA as the template. The public reads were reanalyzed by TCRdb: fastp trimming at Q25, MiXCR alignment, in-frame beta chains only. Each CDR3 protein gets just one entry, which takes the most common genes and DNA from the rows behind it. A total of approximately 190,000 distinct CDR3 sequences appear in this sample, around three fifths of them only once. The ten largest clones take up roughly 46% of the sample. The sequenced sample was sorted CD4+, CD8+, or CD8+CD57+ T cells (not recorded which) from PBMCs. These receptors were taken from a human donor with severe aplastic anemia or a healthy control (not recorded which).

J is TRBJ2-1 and V is TRBV10-3, with 7 bases that match TRBD1. Trimming at V came to 11 bases and at J to 5 bases, leaving 9 bases not matched to a gene. The V gene's germline CDR1 is ENHRY and CDR2 SYGVKD. The CDR3 length is 13 residues. CDR3 DNA sequence: TGTGCCTCTTCCGGGACAGATCACAATGAGCAGTTCTTC. Its translation is CASSGTDHNEQFF.

This clonotype was counted ten times or more. The chain carries TRBV7-9 and TRBJ2-1; D is uncertain. V was trimmed by 0 bases and J by 5 bases, leaving 5 bases between them. In germline, CDR1 is SEHNR, CDR2 FQNEAQ (reference sequence). CDR3 length: 13 residues. CDR3 in DNA: TGTGCCAGCAGCTTAGCTCTGAACAATGAGCAGTTCTTC. Translated: CASSLALNNEQFF. Using reference TRBV7-9 and TRBJ2-1 for the parts outside the CDR3, the full variable domain is DTGVSQNPRHKITKRGQNVTFRCDPISEHNRLYWYRQTLGQGPEFLTYFQNEAQLEKSRLLSDRFSAERPKGSFSTLEIQRTEQGDSAMYLCASSLALNNEQFFGPGTRLTVL.

A few counts support this clonotype. The final CDR3 position lacks the conserved phenylalanine or tryptophan, pointing to a likely read error. No DNA is shown, since the ends of the CDR3 on it are uncertain; the CDR3 is the one TCRdb lists. The chain links TRBV5-1 to TRBJ2-5. Germline V gives CDR1 SGHRS, CDR2 YFSETQ. The CDR3 has 9 residues if both end residues are counted. The chain's CDR3 is CASSLAAVV.

In nucleotides, the CDR3 is TGTGCCAGCAGCTTTACGGGGGCCACCGAGCAGTACTTC. Translated: CASSFTGATEQYF. The chain uses TRBV7-9 and TRBJ2-7; D is possibly TRBD1 or TRBD2 (6 bases each). Trimming left V 3 bases short and J 6 bases short, with 12 bases between. The germline gives CDR1 SEHNR, CDR2 FQNEAQ (reference sequence). This CDR3 is 13 amino acids long.

The chain combines TRBV10-3 with TRBJ1-2, with a weak D call TRBD1 (5 bases). The V gene's germline CDR1 is ENHRY and CDR2 SYGVKD. The CDR3 sequence is 14 residues long. Deletions cut 8 bases from V and 4 bases from J, with 17 bases between. This CDR3 reads CAIGSGSIVYGYTF. CDR3 coding DNA: TGTGCCATCGGCTCAGGGAGCATAGTCTATGGCTACACCTTC.

The J gene is TRBJ2-7, the V gene TRBV7-9; 13 bases line up with TRBD2. J gave up 5 bases and V 5 bases, and 6 bases lay outside the gene matches. Looked up from germline, CDR1 is SEHNR and CDR2 is FQNEAQ (reference sequence). The CDR3 totals 15 residues. This chain's CDR3 is CASSPPGLAGNEQYF. Here the CDR3 DNA reads TGTGCCAGCAGCCCCCCGGGACTAGCGGGAAACGAGCAGTACTTC.

The V gene is TRBV5-1, the J gene TRBJ1-6, with a tentative D call TRBD1 (5 bases). From germline, CDR1 is SGHRS and CDR2 YFSETQ. The V and J ends lost 5 bases and 8 bases respectively, with 11 bases between them. The CDR3 has 13 residues. CDR3 DNA sequence: TGCGCCAGCAGGGGGGGGTTCGATTCACCCCTCCACTTT. Protein product: CASRGGFDSPLHF.

Ten or more counts support this clonotype. The chain employs TRBV7-9 and TRBJ2-5, with TRBD1 matching over 8 bases. CDR3 size: 12 residues. After removal of 5 bases from V and 12 bases from J, the junction contained 8 bases not matched to a gene. From germline, CDR1 is SEHNR and CDR2 FQNEAQ (reference sequence). In DNA, the CDR3 is TGTGCCAGCAGCCAGAGGACAGGGACGGAGTACTTC. Translation: CASSQRTGTEYF.

This chain uses TRBV11-2 with TRBJ2-2, with D unclear. CDR1 is SGHAT, CDR2 FQNNGV, per germline. V lost 8 bases and J 1 base, leaving 8 bases between the germline ends. The CDR3 contains 13 residues. CDR3 sequence (DNA): TGTGCCAGCGCGTGGGGGAACACCGGGGAGCTGTTTTTT. Protein product: CASAWGNTGELFF.